The clone carrying this T cell receptor beta chain was counted ten times or more. The sample is drawn from a study of human T cells and chemical hapten exposure. In TCRdb, the RACE reads were re-called with MiXCR into one record per CDR3 protein. The sample carries roughly 380,000 distinct CDR3 sequences, roughly 4.8% recorded once. Time point meaning: patch test 1, 2 weeks after DPC sensitization. Indicated treatment: therapeutic diphenylcyclopropenone sensitization with weekly scalp DPC. Sequences were derived from whole blood, sampled in connection with sensitization to the hapten diphenylcyclopropenone (DPC). This sequence originates from a woman aged 50 to 60 with alopecia areata. Some clones in this sample may be carry-over from other donors' samples.

Written as DNA, the CDR3 is TGTGCCAGCAGCCAAGATCGCCAGCCGAACACTGAAGCTTTCTTT. It yields the protein CASSQDRQPNTEAFF. J is TRBJ1-1 and V is TRBV4-2; D is ambiguous. The V gene lost 0 bases and the J gene lost 1 base, with 9 bases spanning the gap. The CDR3 is 15 amino acids. CDR1 LGHNA and CDR2 YNFKEQ come from the germline V gene.